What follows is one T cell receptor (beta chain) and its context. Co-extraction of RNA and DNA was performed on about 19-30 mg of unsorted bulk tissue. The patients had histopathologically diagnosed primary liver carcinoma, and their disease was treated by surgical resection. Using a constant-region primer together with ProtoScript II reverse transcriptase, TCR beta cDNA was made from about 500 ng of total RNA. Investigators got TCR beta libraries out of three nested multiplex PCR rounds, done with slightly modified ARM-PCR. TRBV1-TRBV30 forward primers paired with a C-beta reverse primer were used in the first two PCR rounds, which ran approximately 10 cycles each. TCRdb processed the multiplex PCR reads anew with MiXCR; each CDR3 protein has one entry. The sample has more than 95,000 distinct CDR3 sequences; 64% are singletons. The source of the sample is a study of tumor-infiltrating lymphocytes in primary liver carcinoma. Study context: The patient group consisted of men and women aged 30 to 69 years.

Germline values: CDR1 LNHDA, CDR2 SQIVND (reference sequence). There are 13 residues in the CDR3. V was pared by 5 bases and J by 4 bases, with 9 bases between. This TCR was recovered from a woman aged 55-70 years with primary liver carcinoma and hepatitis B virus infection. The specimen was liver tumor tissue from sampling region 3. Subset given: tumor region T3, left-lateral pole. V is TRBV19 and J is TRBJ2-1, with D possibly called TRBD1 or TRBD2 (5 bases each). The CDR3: CASSGTEYNEQFF. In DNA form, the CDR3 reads TGTGCCAGTAGTGGGACGGAGTACAATGAGCAGTTCTTC.